These 16 T cell receptor beta chains were all obtained from the same sample, sequenced in a study of TIL therapy for anti-PD-1-resistant metastatic lung cancer (dated by TCRdb to the early 2020s). Reading the label with the study, this specimen's time point is: pre-treatment sample, taken before nivolumab and TIL therapy. The immunoSEQ v3 hsTCRB kit was used to amplify TCR beta CDR3 regions from genomic DNA through bias-controlled multiplex PCR. TCRdb took over this immuneACCESS table, retaining in-frame rearrangements with V and J assigned. Such tables are incomplete; in checked studies, under half of the missing clones stem from an unresolved V gene, and the remainder is unexplained. The sample table shows about 32,000 clones, and about 70% are seen once. The top ten clones comprise approximately 2.7% of the sample. The sample here was blood, taken at baseline. The origin of the receptors is a woman aged 25-85 years with non-small cell lung cancer.

The chain combines TRBV2 with TRBJ2-7; possible D gene TRBD2, 5 bases. The germline CDR1 and CDR2 sequences are SNHLY and FYNNEI. There are 16 residues in the CDR3. Between the trimmed V and J ends, which lost 5 bases and 3 bases, there was a span of 20 bases. The CDR3 here is CASSMESGELHYEQYF. DNA of the CDR3: TGTGCCAGCAGTATGGAGAGCGGAGAACTTCACTACGAGCAGTACTTC.

The chain couples TRBV5-1 to TRBJ2-5; 9 bases are a match to TRBD2. The CDR3 is 15 amino acids. The trim removed 1 base at V and 5 bases at J, leaving 6 bases unmatched. CDR1 and CDR2 from the germline V gene are SGHRS and YFSETQ. The DNA for the CDR3 is TGCGCCAGCAGCTTGTTTTCTAGCGGGAAGGAGACCCAGTACTTC. This translates into CASSLFSSGKETQYF.

The chain links TRBV6-4 to TRBJ2-7, with D maybe TRBD2 (6 bases). Trimming took 7 bases from V and 8 from J, leaving 15 bases between them. Germline CDR1 MRHNA, CDR2 SNTAGT. The CDR3 loop spans 12 amino acids. As DNA, the CDR3 is TGTGCCAGCACTAAGACTAGAGAAAAGCAGTACTTC. Protein: CASTKTREKQYF.

The chain links TRBV2 to TRBJ2-1; D unresolved. Germline V lookup: CDR1 SNHLY, CDR2 FYNNEI. The V end lost 0 bases, the J end lost 0 bases, and 12 bases lay between the germline ends. The CDR3 extends over 17 amino acids. The CDR3 is CASSEALPESSYNEQFF. The CDR3 DNA is TGTGCCAGCAGTGAAGCGCTTCCCGAGAGCTCCTACAATGAGCAGTTCTTC.

The chain couples TRBV6-4 to TRBJ2-1, with D possibly TRBD1 on 5 matching bases. Trimming shortened V by 4 bases and J by 6 bases, and 19 bases separated the two germline ends. This CDR3 has 16 amino acids. Germline CDR1 MRHNA, CDR2 SNTAGT. This CDR3 reads CASSVEGARVGNEQFF. The CDR3 DNA sequence: TGTGCCAGCAGTGTGGAAGGGGCCCGGGTCGGCAATGAGCAGTTCTTC.

The chain has TRBV5-4 and TRBJ2-7; 9 nucleotides match TRBD2. The CDR3 is made up of 13 amino acids. Germline CDR1 and CDR2: SGHNT and YYREEE (reference sequence). With V trimmed by 2 bases and J by 7 bases, 4 bases remained unmatched. CDR3 in amino acids: CASSFGGRDEQYF. As DNA, the CDR3 is TGTGCCAGCAGCTTCGGCGGGAGGGATGAGCAGTACTTC.

The CDR3 sequence is CASKTGLNTEAFF. The CDR3 DNA is TGTGCCAGTAAAACAGGGTTGAACACTGAAGCTTTCTTT. V usage is TRBV6-5 and J usage is TRBJ1-1, with D possibly being TRBD1 (6 bases). CDR3 length: 13 residues. Looked up from germline, CDR1 is MNHEY and CDR2 is SVGAGI. The ends were cut back, 9 bases at V and 0 bases at J, with 11 bases in the middle.

The chain uses TRBV10-1 and TRBJ2-5, with a possible D match to TRBD2 (5 bases). Germline V CDR1 and CDR2: WNHNN, SYGVQD (reference sequence). There are 16 residues in the CDR3. The germline V and J ends were trimmed by 0 bases and 5 bases, with 16 bases remaining between them. The CDR3 reads CASSESTSPPWETQYF. In DNA form, the CDR3 reads TGCGCCAGCAGTGAGTCCACTAGTCCGCCCTGGGAGACCCAGTACTTC.

Here the CDR3 reads CASSLRSSGAYEQYF. As DNA, the CDR3 is TGTGCCAGCAGCTTGAGATCTAGCGGCGCCTACGAGCAGTACTTC. The V and J genes are TRBV11-2 and TRBJ2-7; 7 nucleotides align to TRBD2. Looked up from germline, CDR1 is SGHAT and CDR2 is FQNNGV. V was pared by 3 bases and J by 2 bases, with 7 bases of the junction left unmatched. The CDR3 consists of 15 residues.

The chain links TRBV7-9 to TRBJ2-1, with 12 bases matching TRBD2. CDR1 is SEHNR and CDR2 is FQNEAQ in the germline V gene (reference sequence). The CDR3 spans 15 residues. Unmatched junction bases numbered 6, after V lost 6 bases and J lost 6 bases. The CDR3 region has the DNA TGTGCCAGCAGTCCTAGCGGGAGGGCCAGCAATGAGCAGTTCTTC. Protein sequence: CASSPSGRASNEQFF.

The rearrangement joins TRBV11-2 to TRBJ2-5; 8 bases line up with TRBD1. Unmatched junction bases numbered 9, after V lost 6 bases and J lost 6 bases. Germline values: CDR1 SGHAT, CDR2 FQNNGV. This CDR3 has 14 residues. The CDR3 sequence: CASSTGTGLQTQYF. In nucleotides, the CDR3 is TGTGCCAGCAGTACCGGGACAGGTCTCCAGACCCAGTACTTC.

This chain connects TRBV7-2 to TRBJ1-2; D uncertain. In germline, CDR1 is SGHTA, CDR2 FQGNSA. V lost 0 bases and J 5 bases, leaving 7 bases between the germline ends. This CDR3 has 13 amino acids. The CDR3: CASSLAGLYGYTF. CDR3 nucleotide sequence: TGTGCCAGCAGCTTAGCAGGGTTGTATGGCTACACCTTC.

The chain joins TRBV23-1 to TRBJ2-3; D may match TRBD1 or TRBD2 (6 bases each). TRBV23-1 belongs to the ORF category, with a function that is uncertain. CDR3 length: 15 amino acids. The V and J ends lost 0 bases and 4 bases respectively, with 11 bases between them. Written as DNA, the CDR3 is TGCGCCAGCAGTCAATCCGACGGGGGCGCAGATACGCAGTATTTT. This sequence encodes CASSQSDGGADTQYF.

The chain has TRBV4-1 and TRBJ1-2; TRBD1 agrees at 9 bases. CDR3 length: 17 amino acids. Germline CDR1 and CDR2: MGHRA and YSYEKL. Unmatched junction bases numbered 11, after V lost 2 bases and J lost 4 bases. CDR3 DNA: TGCGCCAGCAGCCAAAGGGACAGGGCTTTTCGGGTCTATGGCTACACCTTC. Translated: CASSQRDRAFRVYGYTF.

This chain joins TRBV9 and TRBJ2-7; the match to TRBD1 covers 8 bases. The trim removed 0 bases at V and 2 bases at J, leaving 4 bases unmatched. The germline gives CDR1 SGDLS, CDR2 YYNGEE. This CDR3 spans 15 amino acids. CDR3 DNA sequence: TGTGCCAGCAGCGTAGTATGGACAGGGCCCTACGAGCAGTACTTC. It specifies CASSVVWTGPYEQYF.

This chain links TRBV5-4 with TRBJ2-7; 8 bases align to TRBD2. Germline V gives CDR1 SGHNT, CDR2 YYREEE (reference sequence). This CDR3 comprises 14 residues. The junction had 4 bases not matched to a gene; V was cut back by 5 bases and J by 0 bases. CDR3 region: CASRPGTSSYEQYF. CDR3 coding DNA: TGTGCCAGCAGACCCGGGACTAGCTCCTACGAGCAGTACTTC.